This T cell receptor (beta chain) is drawn from a study of vaccination and CD4 T cells after COVID-19. About the research overall: The stimulus for the cells was overlapping spike peptides derived from SARS-CoV-2, HCoV-NL63, HCoV-OC43 and HCoV-229E.

Turning to this clonotype: Antigen: not known.

Sequenced with the Oncomine TCR Beta short-read assay was DNA taken from cultured CD4+ T cells. The source of extracted genomic DNA was cultured CD4+ T cells. TCRdb independently ran MiXCR on the PCR reads; one entry per CDR3 protein. The sample contains several thousand distinct CDR3 sequences, 56% of which appear only once. Indicated treatment: roughly nine-day PBMC culture with coronavirus spike peptide pools or control peptides (ViraFEST assay). The germline V gene has CDR1 LNHNV and CDR2 YYDKDF (reference sequence). Trimming pared 1 base from V and 4 bases from J, leaving 14 bases between. The CDR3 has 15 residues.

This receptor was obtained from a human donor who had recovered from COVID-19. The chain combines TRBV15 with TRBJ2-7, with D perhaps being TRBD1 or TRBD2 (6 bases each). Sequenced: CD4+ T cells from blood, cultured in vitro. CDR3 region: CATSRGWGANYEQYF. Here the CDR3 DNA reads TGTGCCACCAGCAGAGGATGGGGGGCCAATTACGAGCAGTACTTC.